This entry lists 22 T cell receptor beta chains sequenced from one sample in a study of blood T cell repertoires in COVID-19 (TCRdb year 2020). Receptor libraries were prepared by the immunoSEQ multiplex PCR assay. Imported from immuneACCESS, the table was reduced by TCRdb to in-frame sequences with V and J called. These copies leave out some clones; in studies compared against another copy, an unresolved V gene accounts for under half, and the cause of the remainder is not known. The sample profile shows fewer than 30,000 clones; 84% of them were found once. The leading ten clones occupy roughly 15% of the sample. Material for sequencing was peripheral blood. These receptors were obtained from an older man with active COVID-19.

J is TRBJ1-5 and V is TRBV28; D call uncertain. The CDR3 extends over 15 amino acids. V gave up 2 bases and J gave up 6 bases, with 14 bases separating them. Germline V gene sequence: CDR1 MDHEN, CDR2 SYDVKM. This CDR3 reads CASSLREARGQPQHF. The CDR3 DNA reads TGTGCCAGCAGTTTACGGGAGGCCCGGGGTCAGCCCCAGCATTTT.

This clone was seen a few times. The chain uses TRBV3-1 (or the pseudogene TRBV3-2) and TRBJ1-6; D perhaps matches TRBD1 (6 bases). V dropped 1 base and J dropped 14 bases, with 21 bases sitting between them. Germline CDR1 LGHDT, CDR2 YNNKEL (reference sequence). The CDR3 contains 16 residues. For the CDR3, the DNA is TGTGCCAGCAGCCAAGGCAACTACAGGGAATTAGGATCCCTCCACTTT. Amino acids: CASSQGNYRELGSLHF.

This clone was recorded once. The CDR3 nucleotides read TGTGCCAGCGGTAGGGAGGACAGGGGTTTGACCGGGGAGCTGTTTTTT. Amino acid sequence: CASGREDRGLTGELFF. The V gene is TRBV6-6, the J gene TRBJ2-2; the match to TRBD1 covers 9 bases. CDR1 is MNHNY, CDR2 SVGAGI, per germline (reference sequence). Trimming at V came to 8 bases and at J to 5 bases, leaving 12 bases not matched to a gene. The CDR3 extends over 16 amino acids.

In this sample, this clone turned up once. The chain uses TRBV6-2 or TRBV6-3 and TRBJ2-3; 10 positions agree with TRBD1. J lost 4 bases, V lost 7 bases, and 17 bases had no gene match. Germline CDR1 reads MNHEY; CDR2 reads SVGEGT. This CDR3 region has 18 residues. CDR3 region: CASTYSPRDRGFPDTQYF. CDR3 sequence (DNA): TGTGCCAGCACCTACTCGCCCCGGGACAGGGGTTTCCCAGATACGCAGTATTTT.

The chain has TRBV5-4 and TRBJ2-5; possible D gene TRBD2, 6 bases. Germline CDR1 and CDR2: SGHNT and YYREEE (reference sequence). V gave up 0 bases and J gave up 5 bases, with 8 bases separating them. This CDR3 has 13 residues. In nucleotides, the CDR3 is TGTGCCAGCAGCTTGGCCGGGGGTGAGACCCAGTACTTC. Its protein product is CASSLAGGETQYF.

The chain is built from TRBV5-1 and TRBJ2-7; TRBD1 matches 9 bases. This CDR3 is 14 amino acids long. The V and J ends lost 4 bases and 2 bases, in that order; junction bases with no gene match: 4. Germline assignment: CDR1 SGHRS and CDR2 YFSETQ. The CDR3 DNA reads TGCGCCAGCAGCATTACAGGGGGCGCCTACGAGCAGTACTTC. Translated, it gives CASSITGGAYEQYF.

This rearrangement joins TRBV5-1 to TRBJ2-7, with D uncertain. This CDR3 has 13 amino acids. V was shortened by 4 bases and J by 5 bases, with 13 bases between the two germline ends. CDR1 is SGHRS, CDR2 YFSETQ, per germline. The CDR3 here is CASSRTGLNEQYF. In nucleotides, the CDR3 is TGCGCCAGCAGCCGTACGGGTTTGAACGAGCAGTACTTC.

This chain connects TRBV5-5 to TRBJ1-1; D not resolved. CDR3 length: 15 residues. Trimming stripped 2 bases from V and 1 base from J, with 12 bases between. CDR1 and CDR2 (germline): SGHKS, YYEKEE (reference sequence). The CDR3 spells CASSFDGNPNTEAFF. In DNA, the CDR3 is TGTGCCAGCAGCTTTGACGGGAACCCGAACACTGAAGCTTTCTTT.

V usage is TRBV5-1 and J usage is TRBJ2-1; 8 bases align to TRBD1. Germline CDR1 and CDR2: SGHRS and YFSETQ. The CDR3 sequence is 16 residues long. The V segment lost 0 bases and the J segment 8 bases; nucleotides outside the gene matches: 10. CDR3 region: CASSLAGRGRPDEQFF. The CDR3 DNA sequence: TGCGCCAGCAGCTTGGCCGGCAGGGGGCGCCCGGATGAGCAGTTCTTC. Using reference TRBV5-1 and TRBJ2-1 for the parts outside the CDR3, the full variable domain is KAGVTQTPRYLIKTRGQQVTLSCSPISGHRSVSWYQQTPGQGLQFLFEYFSETQRNKGNFPGRFSGRQFSNSRSEMNVSTLELGDSALYLCASSLAGRGRPDEQFFGPGTRLTVL.

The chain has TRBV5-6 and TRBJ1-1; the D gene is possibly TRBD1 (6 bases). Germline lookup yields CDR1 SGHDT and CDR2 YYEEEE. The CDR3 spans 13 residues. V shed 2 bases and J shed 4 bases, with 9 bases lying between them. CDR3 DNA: TGTGCCAGCAGCTTAAGAGGGGGCACTGAAGCTTTCTTT. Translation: CASSLRGGTEAFF.

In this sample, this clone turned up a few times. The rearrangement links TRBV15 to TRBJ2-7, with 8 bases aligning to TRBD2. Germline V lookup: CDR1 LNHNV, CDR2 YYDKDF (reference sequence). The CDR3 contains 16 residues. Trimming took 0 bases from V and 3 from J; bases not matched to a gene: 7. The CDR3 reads CATSRDSGGRYYEQYF. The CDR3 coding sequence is TGTGCCACCAGCAGAGACTCGGGGGGGCGGTACTACGAGCAGTACTTC.

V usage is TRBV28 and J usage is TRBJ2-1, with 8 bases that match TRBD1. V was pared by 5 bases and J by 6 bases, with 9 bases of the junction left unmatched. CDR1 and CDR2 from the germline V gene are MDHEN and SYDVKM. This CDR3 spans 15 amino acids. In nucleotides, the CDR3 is TGTGCCAGCAGTATCCGGGACAGGTACTTCAATGAGCAGTTCTTC. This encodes CASSIRDRYFNEQFF.

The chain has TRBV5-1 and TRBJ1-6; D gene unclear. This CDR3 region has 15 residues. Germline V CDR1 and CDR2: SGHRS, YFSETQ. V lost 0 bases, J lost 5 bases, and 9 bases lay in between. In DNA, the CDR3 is TGCGCCAGCAGCTTGGGACCGACAAATAATTCACCCCTCCACTTT. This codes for CASSLGPTNNSPLHF.

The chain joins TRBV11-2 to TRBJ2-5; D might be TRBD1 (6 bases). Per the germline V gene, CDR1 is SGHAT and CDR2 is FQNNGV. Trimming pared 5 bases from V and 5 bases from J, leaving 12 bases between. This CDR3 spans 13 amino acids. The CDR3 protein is CASSLTRGETQYF. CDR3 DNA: TGTGCCAGCAGCCTAACCAGGGGTGAGACCCAGTACTTC.

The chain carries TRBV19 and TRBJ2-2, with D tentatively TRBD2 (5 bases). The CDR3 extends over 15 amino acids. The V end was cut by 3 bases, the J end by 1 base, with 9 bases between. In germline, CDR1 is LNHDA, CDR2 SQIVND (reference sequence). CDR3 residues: CASSIVSGNTGELFF. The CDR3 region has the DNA TGTGCCAGTAGTATCGTCAGCGGGAACACCGGGGAGCTGTTTTTT. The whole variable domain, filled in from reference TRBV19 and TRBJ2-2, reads DGGITQSPKYLFRKEGQNVTLSCEQNLNHDAMYWYRQDPGQGLRLIYYSQIVNDFQKGDIAEGYSVSREKKESFPLTVTSAQKNPTAFYLCASSIVSGNTGELFFGEGSRLTVL.

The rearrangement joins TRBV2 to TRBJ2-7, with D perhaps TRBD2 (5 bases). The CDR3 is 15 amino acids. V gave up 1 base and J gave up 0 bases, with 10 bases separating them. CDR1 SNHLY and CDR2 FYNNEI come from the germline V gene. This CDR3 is CASSEGAGPSYEQYF. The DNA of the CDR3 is TGTGCCAGCAGTGAAGGGGCGGGCCCCTCCTACGAGCAGTACTTC.

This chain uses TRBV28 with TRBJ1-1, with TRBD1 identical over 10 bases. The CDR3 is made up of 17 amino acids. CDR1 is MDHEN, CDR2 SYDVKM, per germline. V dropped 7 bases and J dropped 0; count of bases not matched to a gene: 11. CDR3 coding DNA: TGTGCCAGCAAAAACTCCTGGGACAGGGGCTTGAACACTGAAGCTTTCTTT. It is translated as CASKNSWDRGLNTEAFF.

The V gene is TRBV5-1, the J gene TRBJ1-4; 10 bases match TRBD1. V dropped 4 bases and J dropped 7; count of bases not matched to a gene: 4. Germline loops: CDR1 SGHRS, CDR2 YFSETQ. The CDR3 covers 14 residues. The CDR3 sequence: CASSPDRGFEKLFF. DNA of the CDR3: TGCGCCAGCAGCCCGGACAGGGGGTTTGAAAAACTGTTTTTT.

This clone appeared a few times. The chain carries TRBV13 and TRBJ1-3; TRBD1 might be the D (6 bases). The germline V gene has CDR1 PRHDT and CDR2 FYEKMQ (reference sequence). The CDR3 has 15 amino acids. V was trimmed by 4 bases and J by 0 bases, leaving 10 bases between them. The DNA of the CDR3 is TGTGCCAGCAGCTCCACAGGGTTCTCTGGAAACACCATATATTTT. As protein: CASSSTGFSGNTIYF. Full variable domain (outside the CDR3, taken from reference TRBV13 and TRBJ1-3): AAGVIQSPRHLIKEKRETATLKCYPIPRHDTVYWYQQGPGQDPQFLISFYEKMQSDKGSIPDRFSAQQFSDYHSELNMSSLELGDSALYFCASSSTGFSGNTIYFGEGSWLTVV.

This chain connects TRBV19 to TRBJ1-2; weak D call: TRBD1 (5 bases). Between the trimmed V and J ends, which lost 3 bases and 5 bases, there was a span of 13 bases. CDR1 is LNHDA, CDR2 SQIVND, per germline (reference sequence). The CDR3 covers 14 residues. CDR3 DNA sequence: TGTGCCAGTAGTATCGGGGGAACAATTTATGGCTACACCTTC. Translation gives CASSIGGTIYGYTF.

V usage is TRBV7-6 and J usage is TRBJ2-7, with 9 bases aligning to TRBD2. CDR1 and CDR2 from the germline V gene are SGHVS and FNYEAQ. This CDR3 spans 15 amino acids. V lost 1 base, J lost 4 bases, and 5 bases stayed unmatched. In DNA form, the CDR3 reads TGTGCCAGCAGCTTAGAGGCGGGGGGGCCTTACGAGCAGTACTTC. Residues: CASSLEAGGPYEQYF.

The chain's CDR3 is CASSRDRGSGETQYF. The DNA of the CDR3 is TGTGCCAGCAGCCGAGACAGGGGGTCGGGAGAGACCCAGTACTTC. The chain couples TRBV2 to TRBJ2-5; 9 bases are a match to TRBD1. This CDR3 region has 15 residues. Germline values: CDR1 SNHLY, CDR2 FYNNEI. V shed 6 bases, J shed 4 bases, and the junction held 9 bases outside the gene matches.